Sequencing of this TCR beta chain was carried out in a study of identical twins. Study-wide results and limits: Zero-insertion results could be subject to partial confounding by invariant MAIT and iNKT cells. Abundant beta clonotypes from cord blood bore fewer insertions; memory repertoires lacked this pattern. Conclusions leaned on cross-sectional statistical analysis and did not track the same donors over time.

Comment on this clonotype: Its antigen is not identified.

Germline CDR1 and CDR2: SGHKS and YYEKEE (reference sequence). V shed 0 bases, J shed 4 bases, and the junction held 10 bases outside the gene matches. This CDR3 contains 17 residues. Template switching added a universal primer site; cDNA carried unique molecular identifiers. Using its own MiXCR run on the 5' RACE reads, TCRdb lists one record per CDR3 protein. The table includes about 550,000 distinct CDR3 sequences, around 24% detected once. The sample was also reused in another study, on yellow fever vaccine responses in identical twins.

This chain uses TRBV5-5 with TRBJ2-1, with TRBD2 matching 7 bases. The sample taken for sequencing was CD4+ T cells sorted from blood. The receptor comes from a woman aged 18-30 years in good health. In DNA, the CDR3 is TGTGCCAGCAGCTTGGTGGCCAGCGGGGATGGATACAATGAGCAGTTCTTC. Amino acids: CASSLVASGDGYNEQFF.